This T cell receptor (beta chain) was sequenced during a study of blood T cells in healthy people across ages. Study results and limitations: PBMCs went unsorted, and a conclusive naive versus antigen-experienced comparison was therefore prevented.

Healthy individuals of Caucasian origin from Russia, aged roughly 6 to 90, served as donors. CDR1 is SQVTM and CDR2 is ANQGSEA in the germline V gene. Trimming removed 0 bases at V and 12 bases at J, with 15 bases between. The CDR3 is made up of 13 amino acids. This clonotype appeared a few times. Antigen: not known. Together with a sample-barcoded 5' primer, a J-beta primer mix was included in a second PCR lasting about 7 to 11 cycles. Template switching added a 12-random-nucleotide identifier to every cDNA molecule. One entry per CDR3 protein, called by TCRdb with MiXCR from the 5' RACE reads. This repertoire shows around 700,000 distinct CDR3 sequences, 20% to 30% found once; its top ten account for 9.4%. These data were also filed under a second study, of T cells of mothers and their children.

The chain is built from TRBV29-1 and TRBJ2-1; D call uncertain. This receptor was identified in a boy aged 5-17 years in good health. Sequencing used blood. The DNA of the CDR3 is TGCAGCGTTGAAGAAGATTATGACGGTTGGCAGTTCTTC. Translation: CSVEEDYDGWQFF.